These 9 T cell receptor beta chains came from one sample sequenced in a study of cytomegalovirus exposure and HLA in healthy donors. Amplification used 60 Vbeta primers and 13 Jbeta primers. Clones were sequenced by immunoSEQ multiplex PCR, and TCRdb holds only the in-frame ones, with some missing. The data contain 150,000 to 250,000 clones, more than 65% of them seen just once; the ten biggest clones take up about 1.4%. Sequenced material: PBMCs. The receptors stem from a girl aged 10 to 17 in good health and CMV-seropositive.

This chain joins TRBV6-5 and TRBJ1-1, with a possible D match to TRBD1 (5 bases). Trimming shortened V by 3 bases and J by 0 bases, and 14 bases separated the two germline ends. Per germline, CDR1 MNHEY and CDR2 SVGAGI. The CDR3 covers 16 residues. The CDR3 DNA sequence: TGTGCCAGCAGTTATGGGGGAGGCCAGGTGAACACTGAAGCTTTCTTT. Translated, it gives CASSYGGGQVNTEAFF.

The V gene is TRBV5-6, the J gene TRBJ2-3; 12 nucleotides line up with TRBD2. Germline CDR1 reads SGHDT; CDR2 reads YYEEEE. V lost 1 base to trimming and J lost 1 base; unmatched junction nucleotides: 1. The CDR3 sequence is 16 residues long. Here the CDR3 DNA reads TGTGCCAGCAGCTTGAGACTAGCGGGGGGCACAGATACGCAGTATTTT. It translates to CASSLRLAGGTDTQYF. Combining the CDR3 with reference TRBV5-6 and TRBJ2-3 gives the whole variable domain DAGVTQSPTHLIKTRGQQVTLRCSPKSGHDTVSWYQQALGQGPQFIFQYYEEEERQRGNFPDRFSGHQFPNYSSELNVNALLLGDSALYLCASSLRLAGGTDTQYFGPGTRLTVL.

The chain joins TRBV4-1 to TRBJ1-5; 8 nucleotides match TRBD1. Trimming at V came to 3 bases and at J to 1 base, leaving 8 bases not matched to a gene. The CDR3 consists of 17 residues. Germline-derived CDR1 and CDR2 are MGHRA and YSYEKL. CDR3: CASSHTFGDRSNQPQHF. The CDR3 region has the DNA TGCGCCAGCAGCCACACATTCGGGGACAGGAGCAATCAGCCCCAGCATTTT.

The rearrangement joins TRBV7-2 to TRBJ1-6, with a possible D match to TRBD1 (6 bases). The germline V gene encodes CDR1 SGHTA and CDR2 FQGNSA. Trimming removed 1 base from V and 9 bases from J, with 16 bases in between. The CDR3 covers 16 residues. The CDR3 nucleotides read TGTGCCAGCAGCTTAGGGCGGGGGGCCGGGGGTTCACCCCTCCACTTT. Translated, it gives CASSLGRGAGGSPLHF.

The V and J genes are TRBV7-2 and TRBJ1-2, with 8 bases matching TRBD1. CDR3 length: 15 amino acids. Germline CDR1 and CDR2: SGHTA and FQGNSA. J was trimmed by 4 bases and V by 3 bases; bases with no gene match: 7. The CDR3: CASSLGQVAGYGYTF. In DNA form, the CDR3 reads TGTGCCAGCAGCTTGGGACAGGTGGCGGGCTATGGCTACACCTTC.

This clone was counted a few times. The rearrangement links TRBV4-3 to TRBJ2-5; 15 positions match TRBD2. The trim removed 2 bases at V and 0 bases at J, leaving 10 bases unmatched. The CDR3 has 20 residues. Germline values: CDR1 LGHNA, CDR2 YSLEER. CDR3 sequence: CASSQLSGTSGGPYQETQYF. The CDR3 coding sequence is TGCGCCAGCAGCCAATTATCCGGGACTAGCGGGGGGCCGTACCAAGAGACCCAGTACTTC.

The chain is built from TRBV7-9 and TRBJ2-1, with 9 bases aligning to TRBD1. Germline CDR1 is SEHNR and CDR2 is FQNEAQ (reference sequence). The V gene end was trimmed by 5 bases and the J gene end by 6 bases; junction bases not matched to a gene: 11. The CDR3 contains 16 residues. CDR3 amino acids: CASSPSRGQGFNEQFF. The CDR3 DNA is TGTGCCAGCAGCCCCTCTCGCGGACAGGGGTTCAATGAGCAGTTCTTC.

The chain joins TRBV4-3 to TRBJ2-7, with D unclear. CDR1 LGHNA and CDR2 YSLEER come from the germline V gene. This CDR3 is 14 amino acids long. Trimming shortened V by 1 base and J by 0 bases, and 7 bases separated the two germline ends. CDR3 sequence: CASSQGAYSYEQYF. The CDR3 region has the DNA TGCGCCAGCAGCCAAGGGGCTTACTCCTACGAGCAGTACTTC.

CDR3 loop: CATSSPSWGGADEQYF. CDR3 sequence (DNA): TGTGCCACCAGCAGCCCCAGTTGGGGGGGGGCCGACGAGCAGTACTTC. The chain recombines TRBV15 with TRBJ2-7, with a weak D call TRBD2 (7 bases). Germline V gives CDR1 LNHNV, CDR2 YYDKDF (reference sequence). The V end was cut by 3 bases, the J end by 5 bases, with 20 bases between. CDR3 length: 16 residues.